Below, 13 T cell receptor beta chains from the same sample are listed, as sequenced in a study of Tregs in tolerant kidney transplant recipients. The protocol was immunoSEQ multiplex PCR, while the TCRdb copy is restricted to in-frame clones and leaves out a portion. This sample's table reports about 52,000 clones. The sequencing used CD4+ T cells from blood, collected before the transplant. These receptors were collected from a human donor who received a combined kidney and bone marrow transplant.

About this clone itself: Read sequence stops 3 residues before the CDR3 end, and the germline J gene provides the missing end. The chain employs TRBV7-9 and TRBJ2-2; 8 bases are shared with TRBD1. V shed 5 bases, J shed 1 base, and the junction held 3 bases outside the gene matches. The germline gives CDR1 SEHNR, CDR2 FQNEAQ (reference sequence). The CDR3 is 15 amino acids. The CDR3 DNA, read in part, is TGTGCCAGCAGCCTCAGGGGGCTGAACACCGGGGAG. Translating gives CASSLRGLNTGE. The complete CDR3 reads CASSLRGLNTGELFF.

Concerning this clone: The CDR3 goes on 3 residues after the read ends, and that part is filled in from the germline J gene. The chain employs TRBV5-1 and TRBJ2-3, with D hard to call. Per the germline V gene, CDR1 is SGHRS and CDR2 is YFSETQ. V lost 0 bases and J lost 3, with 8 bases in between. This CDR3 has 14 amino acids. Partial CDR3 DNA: TGCGCCAGCAGCTTGGAGGTAGGGACAGATACG. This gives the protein CASSLEVGTDT. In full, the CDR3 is CASSLEVGTDTQYF. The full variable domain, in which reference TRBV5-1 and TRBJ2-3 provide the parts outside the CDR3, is KAGVTQTPRYLIKTRGQQVTLSCSPISGHRSVSWYQQTPGQGLQFLFEYFSETQRNKGNFPGRFSGRQFSNSRSEMNVSTLELGDSALYLCASSLEVGTDTQYFGPGTRLTVL.

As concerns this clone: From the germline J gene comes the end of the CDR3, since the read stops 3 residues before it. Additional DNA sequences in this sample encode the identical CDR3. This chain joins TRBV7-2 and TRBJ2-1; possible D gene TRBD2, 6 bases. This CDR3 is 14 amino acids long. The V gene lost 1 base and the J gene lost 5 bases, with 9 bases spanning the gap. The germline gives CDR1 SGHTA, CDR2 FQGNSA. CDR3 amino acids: CASSLGGADNEQFF. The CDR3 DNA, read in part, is TGTGCCAGCAGCTTAGGCGGGGCAGACAATGAG.

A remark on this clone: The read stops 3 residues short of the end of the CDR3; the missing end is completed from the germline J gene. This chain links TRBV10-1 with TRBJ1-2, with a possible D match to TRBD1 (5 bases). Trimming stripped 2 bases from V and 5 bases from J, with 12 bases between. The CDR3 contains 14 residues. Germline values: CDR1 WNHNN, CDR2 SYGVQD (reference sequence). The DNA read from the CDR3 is TGCGCCAGCAGTGAGCCGAAGGCAGGGTATGGC. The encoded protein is CASSEPKAGYG. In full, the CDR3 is CASSEPKAGYGYTF.

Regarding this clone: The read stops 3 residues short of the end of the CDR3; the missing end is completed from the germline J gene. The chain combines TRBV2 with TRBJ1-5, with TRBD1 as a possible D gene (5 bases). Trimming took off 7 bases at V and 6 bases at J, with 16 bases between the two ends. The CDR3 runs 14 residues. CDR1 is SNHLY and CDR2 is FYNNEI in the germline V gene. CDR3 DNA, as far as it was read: TGTGCCAGCAAGGAAGGGGAATCGAGTCAGCCC. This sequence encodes CASKEGESSQP. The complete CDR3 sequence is CASKEGESSQPQHF.

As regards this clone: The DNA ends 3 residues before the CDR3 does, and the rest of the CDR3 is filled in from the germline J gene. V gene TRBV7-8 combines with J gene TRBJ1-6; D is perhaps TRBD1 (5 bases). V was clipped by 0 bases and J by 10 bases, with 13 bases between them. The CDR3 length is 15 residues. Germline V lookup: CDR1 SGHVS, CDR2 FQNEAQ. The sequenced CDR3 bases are TGTGCCAGCAGCTTAGCCCTGGGGCAGGGATCACCC. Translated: CASSLALGQGSP. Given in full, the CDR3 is CASSLALGQGSPLHF.

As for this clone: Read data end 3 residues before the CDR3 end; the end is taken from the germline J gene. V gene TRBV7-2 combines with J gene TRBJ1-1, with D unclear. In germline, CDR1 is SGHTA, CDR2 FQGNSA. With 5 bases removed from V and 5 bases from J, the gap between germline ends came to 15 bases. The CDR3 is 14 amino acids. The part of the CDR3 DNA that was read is TGTGCCAGCAGCAGTAACCTCCGGTGGACTGAA. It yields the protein CASSSNLRWTE. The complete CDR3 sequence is CASSSNLRWTEAFF.

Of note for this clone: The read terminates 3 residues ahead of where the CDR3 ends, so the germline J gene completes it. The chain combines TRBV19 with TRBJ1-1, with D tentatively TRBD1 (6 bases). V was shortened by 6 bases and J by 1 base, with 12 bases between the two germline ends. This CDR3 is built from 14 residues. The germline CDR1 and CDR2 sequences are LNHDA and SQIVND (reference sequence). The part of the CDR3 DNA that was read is TGTGCCAGTAGGGTGACAGGATCGAACACTGAA. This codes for CASRVTGSNTE. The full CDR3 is CASRVTGSNTEAFF.

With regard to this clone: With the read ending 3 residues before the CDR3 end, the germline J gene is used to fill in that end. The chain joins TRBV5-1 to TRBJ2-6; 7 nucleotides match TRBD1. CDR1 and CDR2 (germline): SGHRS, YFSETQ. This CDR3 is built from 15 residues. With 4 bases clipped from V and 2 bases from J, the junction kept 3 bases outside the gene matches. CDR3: CASSATGAGANVLTF. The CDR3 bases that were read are TGCGCCAGCAGCGCAACAGGGGCTGGGGCCAACGTC.

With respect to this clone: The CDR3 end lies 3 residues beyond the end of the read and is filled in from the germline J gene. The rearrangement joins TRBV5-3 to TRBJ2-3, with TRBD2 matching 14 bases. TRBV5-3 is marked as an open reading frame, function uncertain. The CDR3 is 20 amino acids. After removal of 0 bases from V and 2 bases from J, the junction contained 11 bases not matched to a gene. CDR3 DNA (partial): TGTGCCAGAAGCTTGGAACGACTAGCGGGAGGGCCGGGGCCCACAGATACG. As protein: CARSLERLAGGPGPTDT. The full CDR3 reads CARSLERLAGGPGPTDTQYF.

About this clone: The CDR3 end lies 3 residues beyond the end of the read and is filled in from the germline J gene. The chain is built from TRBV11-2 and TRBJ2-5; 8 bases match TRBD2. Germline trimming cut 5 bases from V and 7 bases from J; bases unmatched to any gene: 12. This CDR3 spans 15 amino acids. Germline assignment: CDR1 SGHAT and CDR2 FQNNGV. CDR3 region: CASSPRTSSGGTQYF. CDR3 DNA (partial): TGTGCCAGCAGCCCCCGGACTAGCTCAGGAGGGACC.

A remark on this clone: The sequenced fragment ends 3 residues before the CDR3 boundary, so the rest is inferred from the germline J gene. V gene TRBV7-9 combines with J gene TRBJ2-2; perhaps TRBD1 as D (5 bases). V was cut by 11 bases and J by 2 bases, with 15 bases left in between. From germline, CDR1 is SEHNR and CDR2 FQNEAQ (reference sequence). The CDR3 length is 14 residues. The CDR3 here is CALAGQVNTGELFF. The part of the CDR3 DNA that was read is TGTGCCCTCGCAGGGCAGGTTAACACCGGGGAG. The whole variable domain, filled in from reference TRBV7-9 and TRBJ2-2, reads DTGVSQNPRHKITKRGQNVTFRCDPISEHNRLYWYRQTLGQGPEFLTYFQNEAQLEKSRLLSDRFSAERPKGSFSTLEIQRTEQGDSAMYLCALAGQVNTGELFFGEGSRLTVL.

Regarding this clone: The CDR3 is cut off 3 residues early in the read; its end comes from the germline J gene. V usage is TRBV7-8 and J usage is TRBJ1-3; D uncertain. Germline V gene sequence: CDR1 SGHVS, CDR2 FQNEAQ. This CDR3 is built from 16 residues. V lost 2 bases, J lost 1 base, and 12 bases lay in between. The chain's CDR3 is CASSLKKALSGNTIYF. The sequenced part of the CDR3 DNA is TGTGCCAGCAGCTTAAAAAAGGCCTTGTCTGGAAACACC.